The 20 T cell receptor beta chains in this list originate from one sample, sequenced in a study of CD8+CD57+ T cells in acquired aplastic anemia. The authors sequenced patients whose flow cytometry had shown CD8+CD57+ cell expansion. Genomic DNA, serving as template, underwent TCR beta VDJ and CDR3 profiling. TCRdb re-called the reads through MiXCR, storing one row per CDR3 protein. The table includes some 160,000 distinct CDR3 sequences, 40% to 55% detected once. The sequenced sample consisted of sorted CD4+, CD8+, or CD8+CD57+ T cells (not recorded which) from PBMCs. The origin of the receptors is a human donor with aplastic anemia.

V gene TRBV15 combines with J gene TRBJ2-5, with no clear D. V was pared by 0 bases and J by 5 bases, with 7 bases between. Per the germline V gene, CDR1 is LNHNV and CDR2 is YYDKDF (reference sequence). This CDR3 contains 13 residues. DNA of the CDR3: TGTGCCACCAGCAGAGACGAAAAGGAGACCCAGTACTTC. Protein sequence: CATSRDEKETQYF. Full variable domain (rest looked up from reference TRBV15 and TRBJ2-5): DAMVIQNPRYQVTQFGKPVTLSCSQTLNHNVMYWYQQKSSQAPKLLFHYYDKDFNNEADTPDNFQSRRPNTSFCFLDIRSPGLGDTAMYLCATSRDEKETQYFGPGTRLLVL.

The CDR3 bases are TGCAGTGCTTGGCACAGGGGGCAAAATGGCTACACCTTC. Protein: CSAWHRGQNGYTF. V usage is TRBV20-1 and J usage is TRBJ1-2, with 9 bases identical to TRBD1. Unmatched junction bases numbered 7, after V lost 5 bases and J lost 6 bases. The CDR3 contains 13 residues. The germline gives CDR1 DFQATT, CDR2 SNEGSKA (reference sequence).

There are many counts of this clonotype. The V and J genes are TRBV9 and TRBJ2-5, with D hard to call. CDR1 SGDLS and CDR2 YYNGEE come from the germline V gene. CDR3 size: 14 residues. V was pared by 0 bases and J by 1 base, with 7 bases between. The CDR3 coding sequence is TGTGCCAGCAGCGTAGGAGGAAGCCAAGAGACCCAGTACTTC. Translating gives CASSVGGSQETQYF.

The V call is TRBV7-3, the J call TRBJ2-5; D is uncertain. The CDR3 extends over 12 amino acids. Trimming took off 5 bases at V and 2 bases at J, with 6 bases between the two ends. CDR1 and CDR2 (germline): SGHTA, FQGTGA. Here the CDR3 reads CASSVTQETQYF. CDR3 DNA sequence: TGTGCCAGCAGCGTCACTCAAGAGACCCAGTACTTC. The full variable domain, in which reference TRBV7-3 and TRBJ2-5 provide the parts outside the CDR3, is GAGVSQTPSNKVTEKGKYVELRCDPISGHTALYWYRQSLGQGPEFLIYFQGTGAADDSGLPNDRFFAVRPEGSVSTLKIQRTERGDSAVYLCASSVTQETQYFGPGTRLLVL.

To note about this clonotype: A much larger clone lies one base from this, so it may be a read error. The chain couples TRBV20-1 to TRBJ2-3; unclear D gene. Germline CDR1 and CDR2: DFQATT and SNEGSKA (reference sequence). The CDR3 has 17 amino acids. The V gene lost 3 bases and the J gene lost 4 bases, with 23 bases spanning the gap. In DNA, the CDR3 is TGCAGTGCTAGCGGCTTAAATTTCCGCCGAGTTGCAGATACGCAGTATTTT. Protein: CSASGLNFRRVADTQYF.

This clonotype showed up many times. The chain employs TRBV19 and TRBJ1-1; D is unresolved. V was cut by 3 bases and J by 4 bases, with 12 bases left in between. The CDR3 has 14 amino acids. The V gene's germline CDR1 is LNHDA and CDR2 SQIVND (reference sequence). CDR3 residues: CASSITVDSTEAFF. As DNA, the CDR3 is TGTGCCAGTAGTATTACGGTCGATAGCACTGAAGCTTTCTTT.

J is TRBJ2-4 and V is TRBV24-1; maybe TRBD1 (6 bases). The germline V gene encodes CDR1 KGHDR and CDR2 SFDVKD. The CDR3 consists of 13 residues. V was pared by 1 base and J by 6 bases, with 6 bases between. CDR3 DNA sequence: TGTGCCACCAGTGATTTACAGGGAAACATTCAGTACTTC. It specifies CATSDLQGNIQYF.

This clonotype showed up many times. The chain has TRBV4-1 and TRBJ2-7; TRBD2 might be the D (7 bases). From germline, CDR1 is MGHRA and CDR2 YSYEKL. The CDR3 is 16 amino acids. V lost 5 bases to trimming and J lost 6 bases, with 23 bases between them. The CDR3 region has the DNA TGCGCCAGCAGCTCCGGGGGCGGGAGTGGGCCCGGCGAGCAGTACTTC. Translation: CASSSGGGSGPGEQYF.

The sample holds many counts of this clonotype. The chain employs TRBV6-1 and TRBJ2-7, with D possibly matching TRBD1 (6 bases). Germline CDR1 reads MNHNS; CDR2 reads SASEGT. V was pared by 7 bases and J by 3 bases, with 10 bases between. This CDR3 region has 12 residues. The CDR3 is CASIGQNYEQYF. DNA of the CDR3: TGTGCCAGCATAGGACAGAACTACGAGCAGTACTTC.

V gene TRBV19 combines with J gene TRBJ2-3; D unresolved. V was shortened by 1 base and J by 2 bases, with 7 bases between the two germline ends. The germline V gene encodes CDR1 LNHDA and CDR2 SQIVND (reference sequence). This CDR3 has 14 amino acids. Written as DNA, the CDR3 is TGTGCCAGTAGTATAGGTGGGCCCACAGATACGCAGTATTTT. Protein product: CASSIGGPTDTQYF.

This clonotype was recorded a few times. The chain combines TRBV7-8 with TRBJ1-3, with a weak D call TRBD1 (5 bases). Deletions cut 5 bases from V and 0 bases from J, with 11 bases between. This CDR3 spans 15 amino acids. CDR1 is SGHVS, CDR2 FQNEAQ, per germline. The CDR3 DNA reads TGTGCCAGCAGCCAAGGGGCTAGCTCTGGAAACACCATATATTTT. This translates into CASSQGASSGNTIYF.

As for this clonotype: Because the CDR3 is missing its conserved closing phenylalanine or tryptophan, this is likely a read error. The DNA is left out, because the CDR3 cannot be placed on it with certainty; the CDR3 is given as TCRdb lists it. The chain is built from TRBV19 and TRBJ2-4. The germline gives CDR1 LNHDA, CDR2 SQIVND (reference sequence). The CDR3 adds up to 13 amino acids, both ends counted. This CDR3 reads CATSAYAKNIHYV.

This chain uses TRBV12-5 with TRBJ2-5, with D tentatively TRBD2 (5 bases). Trimming took off 6 bases at V and 6 bases at J, with 20 bases between the two ends. CDR3 length equals 15 residues. Germline V gene data show CDR1 as LGHNT and CDR2 as FRNRAP. CDR3 coding DNA: TGTGCTAGTGGGGTCCGCCTTACGGAGGCAAAGACCCAGTACTTC. Its protein product is CASGVRLTEAKTQYF.

This clonotype was found many times. V and J are TRBV7-9 and TRBJ2-1; possibly TRBD2 for D (5 bases). The CDR3 runs 14 residues. Per the germline V gene, CDR1 is SEHNR and CDR2 is FQNEAQ (reference sequence). V was shortened by 5 bases and J by 9 bases, with 17 bases between the two germline ends. The CDR3: CASSRDLAPGEQFF. The DNA for the CDR3 is TGTGCCAGCAGCAGAGATTTAGCGCCCGGTGAGCAGTTCTTC. Full variable domain (outside the CDR3, taken from reference TRBV7-9 and TRBJ2-1): DTGVSQNPRHKITKRGQNVTFRCDPISEHNRLYWYRQTLGQGPEFLTYFQNEAQLEKSRLLSDRFSAERPKGSFSTLEIQRTEQGDSAMYLCASSRDLAPGEQFFGPGTRLTVL.

V gene TRBV6-2 or TRBV6-3 combines with J gene TRBJ2-7; maybe TRBD1 (5 bases). V shed 5 bases and J shed 5 bases, with 19 bases lying between them. Germline V lookup: CDR1 MNHEY, CDR2 SVGEGT. The CDR3 has 15 residues. CDR3 in amino acids: CASSPVDSPGNEQYF. In DNA, the CDR3 is TGTGCCAGCAGTCCAGTCGACAGTCCAGGGAACGAGCAGTACTTC.

This chain uses TRBV19 with TRBJ2-7; D may be TRBD1 (5 bases). The CDR3 has 14 residues. V was clipped by 4 bases and J by 0 bases, with 10 bases between them. Germline CDR1 and CDR2: LNHDA and SQIVND (reference sequence). CDR3 in DNA: TGTGCCAGTAGTAGACCGACAGACTCCTACGAGCAGTACTTC. Its translation: CASSRPTDSYEQYF.

This clonotype was seen only once. Relative to the germline gene, one junction end is altered; a read error may explain this. This chain joins TRBV2 and TRBJ2-2; D is perhaps TRBD2 (6 bases). This CDR3 contains 15 residues. CDR1 is SNHLY, CDR2 FYNNEI, per germline. The CDR3 DNA sequence: TGTGCCAGCAGTGTAGGGACCAATCTTCCCGGGGGGCTGTTTTTT. Translated, it gives CASSVGTNLPGGLFF.

The rearrangement uses TRBV2 and TRBJ2-6; tentative D call: TRBD1 (5 bases). V lost 2 bases and J lost 3, with 5 bases in between. The CDR3 is made up of 14 amino acids. Per the germline V gene, CDR1 is SNHLY and CDR2 is FYNNEI. This CDR3 reads CASSEQGGANVLTF. For the CDR3, the DNA is TGTGCCAGCAGTGAACAGGGTGGGGCCAACGTCCTGACTTTC. The variable domain in full, with the rest retrieved from reference TRBV2 and TRBJ2-6, is EPEVTQTPSHQVTQMGQEVILRCVPISNHLYFYWYRQILGQKVEFLVSFYNNEISEKSEIFDDQFSVERPDGSNFTLKIRSTKLEDSAMYFCASSEQGGANVLTFGAGSRLTVL.

This clonotype was recorded at least ten times. CDR3 amino acids: CASSFPLGVRYEQYF. The DNA of the CDR3 is TGTGCCAGCAGTTTCCCGCTTGGGGTACGCTACGAGCAGTACTTC. V usage is TRBV6-5 and J usage is TRBJ2-7; D is unresolved. The CDR3 covers 15 residues. Germline V gene data show CDR1 as MNHEY and CDR2 as SVGAGI. The V end was cut by 4 bases, the J end by 3 bases, with 16 bases between.

The rearrangement uses TRBV6-1 and TRBJ1-6, with D possibly being TRBD1 (6 bases). The CDR3 consists of 15 residues. Trimming left V 6 bases short and J 1 base short, with 10 bases between. Germline loops: CDR1 MNHNS, CDR2 SASEGT. The CDR3 nucleotides are TGTGCCAGCAGAGGGGGGGGGTCCTATAATTCACCCCTCCACTTT. The encoded protein is CASRGGGSYNSPLHF.